This T cell receptor beta chain appears in the sequencing data of a study of regulatory T cells in long-lasting Graves disease. The sample's time point: newly diagnosed GD, antithyroid drugs for less than 3 months. The authors made the TCR library using RNA they extracted from PBMCs. Patients all came to the study from an endocrinology department in Xi'an, China. This CDR3 contains 12 residues. Germline CDR1 is SQVTM and CDR2 is ANQGSEA. V was pared by 1 base and J by 5 bases, with 8 bases between. Library construction for TCR beta used iRepertoire HTBI primers and Arm-PCR of CDR3 regions. In the original workflow: Across the samples, identification revealed 55 to 80 TRBV and over 12 TRBJ segments. TCRdb redid the calling of the multiplex PCR reads with MiXCR, one entry per CDR3 protein. In this record, the V and J calls reflect TCRdb's handling and not the investigators' own analysis. Among under 800,000 distinct CDR3 sequences listed, 16% were seen once.

These data are also associated with another study on T cells in Graves' hyperthyroidism and ophthalmopathy.

This rearrangement joins TRBV29-1 to TRBJ2-5; no clear D gene. The source was peripheral blood mononuclear cells (PBMCs), collected at new diagnosis, from a patient treated with antithyroid drugs. The TCR was taken from a woman aged 30 to 39 with Graves disease. CDR3 residues: CSVEGFVETQYF. The DNA of the CDR3 is TGCAGCGTTGAAGGGTTCGTGGAGACCCAGTACTTC.